Shown below are 30 T cell receptor beta chains from a single sample sequenced in a study of cytomegalovirus exposure and HLA in healthy donors. Researchers ran the PCR with 60 Vbeta and 13 Jbeta primers. TCRdb's copy holds only in-frame clones and misses some; the assay was immunoSEQ multiplex PCR. Of under 200,000 clones in the sample, more than 60% are singletons; the top ten hold 4.9%. Source material: PBMCs. All receptors derive from a male donor in good health and CMV-seronegative.

The V gene is TRBV2, the J gene TRBJ1-4; TRBD1 agrees at 9 bases. In germline, CDR1 is SNHLY, CDR2 FYNNEI. The CDR3 is 14 amino acids. Trimming removed 3 bases from V and 6 bases from J; junction bases left unmatched: 2. The CDR3 loop is CASSDDRGDEKLFF. CDR3 nucleotide sequence: TGTGCCAGCAGTGATGACAGGGGGGATGAAAAACTGTTTTTT.

This rearrangement joins TRBV23-1 to TRBJ2-3; 7 bases are a match to TRBD2. TRBV23-1 is reported as an ORF; its role is uncertain. The ends lost 7 bases at V and 9 bases at J; junction bases unmatched: 7. This CDR3 has 12 residues. CDR3 bases: TGCGCCAGCATCGATATCGGGGGGACGCAGTATTTT. Its protein is CASIDIGGTQYF.

The genes are TRBV2 and TRBJ1-1; 9 nucleotides match TRBD1. Per germline, CDR1 SNHLY and CDR2 FYNNEI. The CDR3 extends over 14 amino acids. V lost 7 bases and J lost 3; bases outside the gene matches: 6. As DNA, the CDR3 is TGTGCCAGCATCAACAGGGGGCGAGACACTGAAGCTTTCTTT. Translated, it gives CASINRGRDTEAFF.

The chain recombines TRBV9 with TRBJ2-3; 7 bases fit TRBD1. After removal of 4 bases from V and 1 base from J, the junction contained 6 bases not matched to a gene. The CDR3 sequence is 15 residues long. The germline V gene encodes CDR1 SGDLS and CDR2 YYNGEE. The CDR3 DNA follows: TGTGCCAGCAGCCTAGGGACAGCCCGCACAGATACGCAGTATTTT. Protein product: CASSLGTARTDTQYF.

To note about this clone: Other DNA sequences in the same sample also yield this CDR3. The V call is TRBV7-9, the J call TRBJ2-1; 7 bases line up with TRBD2. Germline CDR1 reads SEHNR; CDR2 reads FQNEAQ (reference sequence). V trimming: 1 base; J trimming: 8 bases; junction bases outside the gene matches: 2. This CDR3 has 13 residues. The DNA of the CDR3 is TGTGCCAGCAGCTTAGTGGGGGGGTATGAGCAGTTCTTC. Its protein is CASSLVGGYEQFF.

J is TRBJ2-7 and V is TRBV6-5; TRBD1 matches 7 bases. Per germline, CDR1 MNHEY and CDR2 SVGAGI. The trim removed 4 bases at V and 5 bases at J, leaving 2 bases unmatched. The CDR3 is 12 amino acids. Here the CDR3 DNA reads TGTGCCAGCAGTTTGGACAGGAACGAGCAGTACTTC. Its translation is CASSLDRNEQYF.

The chain couples TRBV6-6 to TRBJ1-5; maybe TRBD1 (6 bases). The CDR3 runs 15 residues. CDR1 and CDR2 from the germline V gene are MNHNY and SVGAGI (reference sequence). V gave up 8 bases and J gave up 3 bases, with 17 bases separating them. The CDR3 DNA is TGTGCCAGCGCTAACCAAGACAGGCCCAATCAGCCCCAGCATTTT. Translating it yields CASANQDRPNQPQHF.

The chain recombines TRBV10-3 with TRBJ2-3; D not resolved. V gave up 0 bases and J gave up 6 bases, with 4 bases separating them. CDR1 and CDR2 (germline): ENHRY, SYGVKD. The CDR3 contains 12 residues. CDR3 coding DNA: TGTGCCATCAGTGAGTCAGCGGATACGCAGTATTTT. Its translation: CAISESADTQYF.

V gene TRBV2 combines with J gene TRBJ1-2, with D unclear. The CDR3 consists of 11 residues. Germline CDR1 is SNHLY and CDR2 is FYNNEI. Trimming cost V 6 bases and J 7 bases, with 9 bases left between them. CDR3 region: CASRQAVGYTF. The CDR3 DNA reads as TGTGCCAGCAGGCAGGCAGTTGGCTACACCTTC.

The genes are TRBV18 and TRBJ2-2; 9 bases map to TRBD1. Germline loops: CDR1 KGHSH, CDR2 LQKENI. The CDR3 is 16 residues long. V gave up 3 bases and J gave up 0 bases; unmatched junction bases: 2. DNA for the CDR3: TGTGCCAGCTCACCCAGGGACAGGGCGAACACCGGGGAGCTGTTTTTT. Its translation: CASSPRDRANTGELFF.

The chain combines TRBV7-3 with TRBJ2-5, with 7 bases identical to TRBD2. The CDR3 spans 14 residues. V gave up 2 bases and J gave up 1 base; unmatched junction bases: 1. Germline values: CDR1 SGHTA, CDR2 FQGTGA. The CDR3 region has the DNA TGTGCCAGCAGCTTAGCGGGGGTCCAAGAGACCCAGTACTTC. Translation: CASSLAGVQETQYF.

The chain recombines TRBV30 with TRBJ2-7; TRBD2 is a possible D gene (6 bases). Trimming shortened V by 2 bases and J by 3 bases, and 20 bases separated the two germline ends. The CDR3 is 16 residues long. Germline V CDR1 and CDR2: GTSNPN, SVGIG (reference sequence). In DNA form, the CDR3 reads TGTGCCTGGAGTCCCCGATTGGGGGGAAATATCTACGAGCAGTACTTC. This sequence encodes CAWSPRLGGNIYEQYF.

The chain links TRBV28 to TRBJ2-7; 7 nucleotides match TRBD1. CDR1 and CDR2 (germline): MDHEN, SYDVKM. The CDR3 consists of 15 residues. V gave up 3 bases and J gave up 1 base; unmatched junction bases: 6. The CDR3 bases are TGTGCCAGCAGTTTCACAGGGACAGCATCCTACGAGCAGTACTTC. Translation gives CASSFTGTASYEQYF.

The rearrangement links TRBV10-3 to TRBJ2-7; perhaps TRBD1 as D (5 bases). The V gene lost 3 bases and the J gene lost 5 bases, with 23 bases spanning the gap. From germline, CDR1 is ENHRY and CDR2 SYGVKD. The CDR3 contains 17 residues. The CDR3 reads CAISDGLQVSFSNEQYF. The CDR3 region has the DNA TGTGCCATCAGTGATGGTCTACAGGTTAGTTTCAGCAACGAGCAGTACTTC.

The chain links TRBV5-1 to TRBJ1-2; a possible D gene is TRBD1 (5 bases). CDR3 length equals 15 residues. V was clipped by 0 bases and J by 8 bases, with 17 bases between them. Germline V gene sequence: CDR1 SGHRS, CDR2 YFSETQ. CDR3: CASSLVAGLDKGYTF. The CDR3 coding sequence is TGCGCCAGCAGCTTGGTGGCGGGACTGGATAAAGGCTACACCTTC.

The chain joins TRBV2 to TRBJ2-5; 8 positions match TRBD1. The CDR3 length is 14 residues. Germline-derived CDR1 and CDR2 are SNHLY and FYNNEI. J lost 5 bases, V lost 7 bases, and 9 bases had no gene match. As DNA, the CDR3 is TGTGCCAGCATCGACAGGACAGGGTCGGAGACCCAGTACTTC. Residues: CASIDRTGSETQYF.

V is TRBV6-5 and J is TRBJ1-5; tentatively, D is TRBD1 (5 bases). Germline CDR1 is MNHEY and CDR2 is SVGAGI. CDR3 size: 14 residues. V was shortened by 2 bases and J by 3 bases, with 8 bases between the two germline ends. The CDR3 nucleotides read TGTGCCAGCAGTTACGGGGCCCACAATCAGCCCCAGCATTTT. As protein: CASSYGAHNQPQHF.

The chain carries TRBV5-1 and TRBJ2-1; D not certain. The germline gives CDR1 SGHRS, CDR2 YFSETQ. V lost 0 bases, J lost 8 bases, and 9 bases lay in between. The CDR3 is 13 amino acids. CDR3 DNA sequence: TGCGCCAGCAGCTTGGCCCCTTCCGATGAGCAGTTCTTC. It specifies CASSLAPSDEQFF.

This CDR3 is CASSSQGAGTGTSAFF. The CDR3 nucleotides are TGTGCCAGCAGCTCTCAGGGGGCCGGGACAGGGACTTCAGCTTTCTTT. The rearrangement joins TRBV9 to TRBJ1-1, with 9 bases identical to TRBD1. This CDR3 contains 16 residues. The V and J ends lost 4 bases and 10 bases, in that order; junction bases with no gene match: 17. The germline CDR1 and CDR2 sequences are SGDLS and YYNGEE.

This chain connects TRBV19 to TRBJ2-5; 10 bases agree with TRBD2. This CDR3 is built from 16 residues. Germline V gene lookup returns CDR1 LNHDA and CDR2 SQIVND (reference sequence). V shed 4 bases, J shed 4 bases, and the junction held 9 bases outside the gene matches. As DNA, the CDR3 is TGTGCCAGTAGTAGGATGGCTAGCGGGAGTATAGAGACCCAGTACTTC. Encoded protein: CASSRMASGSIETQYF.

This clone was counted only a few times. The rearrangement joins TRBV6-1 to TRBJ2-6; 12 bases are shared with TRBD2. V shed 4 bases, J shed 3 bases, and the junction held 10 bases outside the gene matches. Germline assignment: CDR1 MNHNS and CDR2 SASEGT. The CDR3 is 19 amino acids. The CDR3 sequence is CASSGASGGAFYGANVLTF. The DNA of the CDR3 is TGTGCCAGCAGTGGGGCTAGCGGGGGGGCCTTTTATGGGGCCAACGTCCTGACTTTC.

In this sample, this clone turned up once. The V call is TRBV7-8, the J call TRBJ2-1; D may be TRBD1 (5 bases). V gave up 5 bases and J gave up 6 bases, with 14 bases separating them. The germline V gene encodes CDR1 SGHVS and CDR2 FQNEAQ. This CDR3 is 14 amino acids long. For the CDR3, the DNA is TGTGCCAGCAGCGAAAGTAGGGGCCCCAATGAGCAGTTCTTC. Translation gives CASSESRGPNEQFF.

This sequence joins TRBV10-3 and TRBJ2-6; D might be TRBD2 (5 bases). The CDR3 covers 15 residues. Trimming removed 10 bases from V and 2 bases from J, with 15 bases in between. Germline V CDR1 and CDR2: ENHRY, SYGVKD. The CDR3: CATWAGSAGANVLTF. DNA for the CDR3: TGTGCCACCTGGGCTGGGAGCGCTGGGGCCAACGTCCTGACTTTC.

The chain is built from TRBV9 and TRBJ2-1, with 11 bases identical to TRBD2. Germline V gene data show CDR1 as SGDLS and CDR2 as YYNGEE. The CDR3 spans 17 residues. V lost 3 bases, J lost 4 bases, and 9 bases stayed unmatched. DNA for the CDR3: TGTGCCAGCAGCGGGACGACACTAGCGGGAGTTTACAATGAGCAGTTCTTC. This encodes CASSGTTLAGVYNEQFF. Full variable domain (remainder filled in from reference TRBV9 and TRBJ2-1): DSGVTQTPKHLITATGQRVTLRCSPRSGDLSVYWYQQSLDQGLQFLIQYYNGEERAKGNILERFSAQQFPDLHSELNLSSLELGDSALYFCASSGTTLAGVYNEQFFGPGTRLTVL.

The chain combines TRBV4-2 with TRBJ2-7; TRBD2 aligns across 12 bases. From germline, CDR1 is LGHNA and CDR2 YNFKEQ. V shed 2 bases and J 2 bases; nucleotides not matched to a gene: 1. This CDR3 has 15 residues. CDR3 residues: CASSQTSGGPYEQYF. The CDR3 nucleotides read TGTGCCAGCAGCCAAACTAGCGGGGGGCCCTACGAGCAGTACTTC.

This rearrangement joins TRBV5-8 to TRBJ2-3; possible D gene TRBD2, 5 bases. The CDR3 consists of 15 residues. Germline V gene data show CDR1 as SGHTS and CDR2 as YDEGEE. V was clipped by 4 bases and J by 2 bases, with 14 bases between them. This CDR3 is CASSRGADPTDTQYF. The CDR3 DNA sequence: TGTGCCAGCAGCCGGGGAGCGGACCCCACAGATACGCAGTATTTT. The variable domain in full, with the rest retrieved from reference TRBV5-8 and TRBJ2-3, is EAGVTQSPTHLIKTRGQQATLRCSPISGHTSVYWYQQALGLGLQFLLWYDEGEERNRGNFPPRFSGRQFPNYSSELNVNALELEDSALYLCASSRGADPTDTQYFGPGTRLTVL.

As regards this clone: Distinct nucleotide sequences in the sample also encode this CDR3. The V gene is TRBV6-5, the J gene TRBJ2-2; D is perhaps TRBD2 (5 bases). Trimming left V 6 bases short and J 7 bases short, with 12 bases between. CDR1 is MNHEY, CDR2 SVGAGI, per germline. CDR3 length: 13 residues. The CDR3 nucleotides are TGTGCCAGCAGCACGAGGGTTAACGGGGAGCTGTTTTTT. As protein: CASSTRVNGELFF.

The J gene is TRBJ2-3, the V gene TRBV7-2, with a tentative D call TRBD1 (5 bases). Trimming took off 2 bases at V and 6 bases at J, with 9 bases between the two ends. Germline CDR1 SGHTA, CDR2 FQGNSA. The CDR3 loop spans 13 amino acids. CDR3 region: CASSLIHRDTQYF. For the CDR3, the DNA is TGTGCCAGCAGCTTAATTCACAGGGATACGCAGTATTTT.

The chain's CDR3 is CASSYSESTDTQYF. CDR3 DNA: TGTGCCAGCAGTTACTCCGAGAGCACAGATACGCAGTATTTT. This chain links TRBV6-6 with TRBJ2-3, with D unclear. The CDR3 length is 14 residues. The germline V and J ends were trimmed by 0 bases and 0 bases, with 4 bases remaining between them. Germline CDR1 reads MNHNY; CDR2 reads SVGAGI (reference sequence).

This CDR3 reads CASSSGTTTDTQYF. The CDR3, as DNA: TGCGCCAGCAGCTCCGGGACTACTACAGATACGCAGTATTTT. V gene TRBV5-1 combines with J gene TRBJ2-3, with 7 nucleotides matching TRBD2. V shed 3 bases and J 3 bases; nucleotides not matched to a gene: 4. Germline V CDR1 and CDR2: SGHRS, YFSETQ. The length of the CDR3 is 14 residues.